Listed below are T cell receptor beta chains from one sample, sequenced in a study of blood T cells in healthy people across ages. A single record per CDR3 protein comes from TCRdb applying MiXCR to the 5' RACE reads. This table has about 1.4 million distinct CDR3 sequences, roughly 64% appearing once. The sample consisted of blood. These receptors were collected from a man between 18 and 35 years old in good health. The CDR3 runs from the conserved cysteine through the conserved F or W. The order of the fields is CDR3 protein, CDR3 DNA, clone size, D gene, V gene, J gene. The D gene is left open where the match is weak. Some rows have no size entry. The others give once, few or many, or a class for an expanded clone.

CDR3: CASSPTRLAGGYEQYF
DNA: TGTGCCAGCAGCCCTACGCGACTAGCGGGGGGCTACGAGCAGTACTTC
size: few
D: TRBD2
V: TRBV11-2
J: TRBJ2-7

CDR3: CASSLVRMDVDTEAFF
DNA: TGCGCCAGCAGCTTGGTCAGAATGGACGTTGACACTGAAGCTTTCTTT
size: -
D: -
V: TRBV5-1
J: TRBJ1-1

CDR3: CSVGTGNTGELFF
DNA: TGCAGCGTTGGGACAGGAAACACCGGGGAGCTGTTTTTT
size: few
D: TRBD1
V: TRBV29-1
J: TRBJ2-2

CDR3: CASSPIGYQTTQYF
DNA: TGTGCCAGCAGCCCCATAGGGTACCAAACGACCCAGTACTTC
size: -
D: -
V: TRBV7-9
J: TRBJ2-5

CDR3: CASSPPQGEQFF
DNA: TGTGCCAGCAGCCCACCCCAGGGTGAGCAGTTCTTC
size: few
D: -
V: TRBV27
J: TRBJ2-1

CDR3: CASSPSNGDTQYF
DNA: TGTGCCAGCAGCCCCTCTAACGGAGATACGCAGTATTTT
size: few
D: -
V: TRBV9
J: TRBJ2-3

CDR3: CASTRDFTTDTQYF
DNA: TGTGCCAGCACCCGGGACTTTACCACAGATACGCAGTATTTT
size: few
D: -
V: TRBV6-6
J: TRBJ2-3

CDR3: CASSRTGRKGEQYF
DNA: TGTGCCAGCAGCAGGACAGGGAGAAAGGGCGAGCAGTACTTC
size: -
D: TRBD1
V: TRBV13
J: TRBJ2-7

CDR3: CASRPSGGNNEQFF
DNA: TGTGCCAGCAGACCTAGCGGGGGGAACAATGAGCAGTTCTTC
size: few
D: TRBD2
V: TRBV12-3/TRBV12-4
J: TRBJ2-1

CDR3: CSARNEVGGYTF
DNA: TGCAGTGCTAGGAACGAAGTAGGGGGCTACACCTTC
size: -
D: -
V: TRBV20-1
J: TRBJ1-2

CDR3: CAGSLTGSELWGTEAFF
DNA: TGTGCCGGCAGCTTAACAGGGAGCGAGCTATGGGGCACTGAAGCTTTCTTT
size: once
D: -
V: TRBV7-9
J: TRBJ1-1

CDR3: CASSQDGGGPSYEQYF
DNA: TGCGCCAGCAGCCAAGATGGCGGGGGGCCCTCCTACGAGCAGTACTTC
size: -
D: TRBD2
V: TRBV4-3
J: TRBJ2-7

CDR3: CASSTYEWTEAFF
DNA: TGTGCCAGCAGTACATATGAGTGGACTGAAGCTTTCTTT
size: -
D: -
V: TRBV27
J: TRBJ1-1

CDR3: CASSPGTNHGYTF
DNA: TGTGCCAGCAGTCCCGGGACTAACCATGGCTACACCTTC
size: few
D: -
V: TRBV7-2
J: TRBJ1-2